The present TCR beta chain was sequenced within a study of blood T cell repertoires in COVID-19. Study as a whole: Some COVID-19 samples were acute and others convalescent; all came from the United States, Italy and Spain.

Measured with immunoSEQ multiplex PCR; TCRdb has only the in-frame clones, and not every one. The sample contains some 100,000 clones, about 89% of which appear only once. From germline, CDR1 is SGHRS and CDR2 YFSETQ. The CDR3 consists of 15 residues. Trimming took 4 bases from V and 5 from J; bases not matched to a gene: 9. This receptor was identified in a man aged 50 or older with active COVID-19. Sequencing input: peripheral blood. The chain combines TRBV5-1 with TRBJ2-5; 9 positions match TRBD2. The CDR3 DNA reads as TGCGCCAGCAGCCCGCGACTAGCGGCAGGGGAGACCCAGTACTTC. Protein: CASSPRLAAGETQYF.